This T cell receptor beta chain was observed in a study of blood T cell repertoires in COVID-19. About the research overall: Whether acute or convalescent, the COVID-19 samples came from the United States, Italy and Spain. From T cells, B-cell-depleted T cells, or PBMCs came the material, which was cDNA or gDNA.

CDR3 size: 12 residues. The germline CDR1 and CDR2 sequences are SGHDT and YYEEEE. V lost 4 bases and J 5 bases, leaving 9 bases between the germline ends. In the original workflow: Reference gene primer amplification gave estimated nucleated cell counts. The table came from immunoSEQ multiplex PCR; TCRdb's copy has only in-frame clones and leaves some out. D and trimming were read from the DNA, whereas the V and J calls and clone size are those reported in that table. Here the sample spans a few hundred thousand clones, around 84% being singletons. The chain employs TRBV5-6 and TRBJ2-5, with D possibly being TRBD1 (5 bases). The sequence was obtained from a man aged 60 to 69 with acute or convalescent COVID-19. Specimen: peripheral blood. CDR3 residues: CASSQGIETQYF. The CDR3 DNA reads TGTGCCAGCAGCCAGGGTATCGAGACCCAGTACTTC. Supplemented by reference TRBV5-6 and TRBJ2-5, the full variable domain reads DAGVTQSPTHLIKTRGQQVTLRCSPKSGHDTVSWYQQALGQGPQFIFQYYEEEERQRGNFPDRFSGHQFPNYSSELNVNALLLGDSALYLCASSQGIETQYFGPGTRLLVL.